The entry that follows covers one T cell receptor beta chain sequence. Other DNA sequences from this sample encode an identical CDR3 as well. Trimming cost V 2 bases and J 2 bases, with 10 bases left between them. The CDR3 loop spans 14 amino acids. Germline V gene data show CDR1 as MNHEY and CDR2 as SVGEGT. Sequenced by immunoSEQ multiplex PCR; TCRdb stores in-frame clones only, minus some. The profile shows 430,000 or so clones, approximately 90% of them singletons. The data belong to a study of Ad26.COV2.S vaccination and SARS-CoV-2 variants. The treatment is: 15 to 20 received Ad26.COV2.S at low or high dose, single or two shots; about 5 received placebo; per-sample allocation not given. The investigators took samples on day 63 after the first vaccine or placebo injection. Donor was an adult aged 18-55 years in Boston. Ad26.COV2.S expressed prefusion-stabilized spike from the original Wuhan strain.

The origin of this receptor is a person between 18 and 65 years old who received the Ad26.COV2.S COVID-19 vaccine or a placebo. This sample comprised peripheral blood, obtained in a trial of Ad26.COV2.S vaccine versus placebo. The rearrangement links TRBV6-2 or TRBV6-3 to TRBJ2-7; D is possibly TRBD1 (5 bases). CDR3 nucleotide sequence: TGTGCCAGCAGTTACCCCCAGGGCCCCTACGAGCAGTACTTC. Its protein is CASSYPQGPYEQYF.